Sequencing of this T cell receptor beta chain was carried out in a study of cytomegalovirus exposure and HLA in healthy donors. Germline CDR1 reads SGHKS; CDR2 reads YYEKEE (reference sequence). The CDR3 consists of 14 residues. Trimming stripped 4 bases from V and 11 bases from J, with 21 bases between. The study ran its PCR with 60 Vbeta and 13 Jbeta primers. TCRdb's copy holds only in-frame clones and misses some; the assay was immunoSEQ multiplex PCR. Seen here are approximately 76,000 clones, less than 75% observed once, and the top ten hold around 5.8%. The chain carries TRBV5-5 and TRBJ2-5; D may be TRBD1 (6 bases). The sequence came from a young man in good health and CMV-seropositive. The sequenced material came from PBMCs. The CDR3 loop reads CASSDQTGYREQYF. The CDR3 bases are TGTGCCAGCAGCGATCAAACAGGGTATCGAGAGCAGTACTTC.